The present TCR beta chain was sequenced within a study of tumor-infiltrating lymphocytes in primary liver carcinoma. Study results and limitations: Tumor region pairs showed greater overlap than either tumor-adjacent or tumor-blood pairs did.

In germline, CDR1 is SQVTM, CDR2 ANQGSEA. V was shortened by 4 bases and J by 7 bases, with 20 bases between the two germline ends. The CDR3 has 15 amino acids. About this clonotype itself: Its antigen is still unknown.

RNA and DNA were co-extracted from approximately 20-30 mg of unsorted bulk tissue. Priming with a constant-region primer yielded TCR beta cDNA from around 0.45 ug total RNA. Three-round nested multiplex PCR performed with slightly modified ARM-PCR produced the TCR beta libraries. Use of TRBV1-TRBV30 forward primers with a C-beta reverse primer characterized the first two PCR rounds, which lasted 10 cycles each. MiXCR was run by TCRdb on the multiplex PCR reads, yielding one entry per CDR3 protein. The sample comprises 50,000 or so distinct CDR3 sequences, over 75% of which are singletons, and roughly a quarter rests with the top ten.

This receptor was obtained from a man aged 40-49 years with primary liver carcinoma and hepatitis B virus infection. The chain joins TRBV29-1 to TRBJ2-1; D might be TRBD2 (6 bases). Sample: liver tumor tissue from sampling region 5. Subset defined: tumor region T5, tumor centre. The CDR3 region is CSVGRAGGFYNEQFF. The CDR3 nucleotides read TGCAGCGTTGGACGAGCAGGAGGGTTCTATAATGAGCAGTTCTTC.